The entry below describes one T cell receptor beta chain. This entry belongs to a study of memory CD4+ T cells and cytomegalovirus serostatus. The sort gate was single viable CD3+CD4+CD8-CD45RO+ cells for memory CD4+ T cells. Method: immunoSEQ multiplex PCR; TCRdb's copy keeps in-frame clones and lacks some. There are 35,000 to 45,000 clones in the sample; 70% to 80% occur only once, and approximately 0.81% lies in the top ten. The CDR3 consists of 14 residues. Germline CDR1 is MNHEY and CDR2 is SVGAGI. V shed 2 bases and J 7 bases; nucleotides not matched to a gene: 2. The receptor was isolated from an adult in good health and CMV-seronegative. V usage is TRBV6-5 and J usage is TRBJ1-6; 7 nucleotides align to TRBD1. The sequenced material came from memory CD4+ T cells from blood. The CDR3: CASSYEGQNSPLHF. In DNA form, the CDR3 reads TGTGCCAGCAGTTACGAGGGACAGAATTCACCCCTCCACTTT.